A single sample gave rise to the 22 T cell receptor beta chains below, sequenced in a study of CD8+CD57+ T cells in acquired aplastic anemia. Genomic DNA was employed as the template in profiling TCR beta VDJ and CDR3. MiXCR, run by TCRdb on the reads, gives a single entry per CDR3 protein. This table has a few hundred thousand distinct CDR3 sequences, around 32% appearing once. Sample: sorted CD4+, CD8+, or CD8+CD57+ T cells (not recorded which) from PBMCs. Receptors originate from a human donor in good health, serving as a control.

Details on this clonotype: Being one base from a much bigger clone, this may be a read error. Because the CDR3 is missing its conserved closing phenylalanine or tryptophan, this is likely a read error. The V gene is TRBV6-5, the J gene TRBJ1-6; the match to TRBD1 covers 7 bases. V lost 4 bases, J lost 8 bases, and 11 bases stayed unmatched. CDR3 size: 16 residues. Germline assignment: CDR1 MNHEY and CDR2 SVGAGI. The CDR3 sequence is CASSWDSSKGHSPLHL. CDR3 bases: TGTGCCAGCAGTTGGGACAGTTCCAAAGGACATTCACCCCTCCACCTT.

On this clonotype itself: A much more abundant neighbour one base away suggests this may be a read error. Here the CDR3 omits its conserved ending phenylalanine or tryptophan, so a read error is the likely source. This chain joins TRBV4-1 and TRBJ1-2; 7 bases are shared with TRBD1. Trimming took 2 bases from V and 3 from J; bases not matched to a gene: 9. Germline values: CDR1 MGHRA, CDR2 YSYEKL. The CDR3 has 16 amino acids. CDR3 sequence reads: CASSQPHRGTDYGYTL. The CDR3 DNA reads TGCGCCAGCAGCCAACCCCACCGCGGGACAGACTATGGCTACACCCTC.

This sequence joins TRBV24-1 and TRBJ1-5; no firm D call. The CDR3 consists of 17 residues. The germline gives CDR1 KGHDR, CDR2 SFDVKD. The V gene lost 7 bases and the J gene lost 1 base, with 19 bases spanning the gap. The CDR3, as DNA: TGTGCCACCAGGAAGGACCTGGACGAAGGAAGCAATCAGCCCCAGCATTTT. Protein sequence: CATRKDLDEGSNQPQHF.

This chain links TRBV7-2 with TRBJ1-1, with no clear D. Germline lookup yields CDR1 SGHTA and CDR2 FQGNSA. The CDR3 totals 15 residues. Trimming left V 1 base short and J 3 bases short, with 12 bases between. CDR3 sequence (DNA): TGTGCCAGCAGCTTAGTTGCACCGTTCGACACTGAAGCTTTCTTT. Residues: CASSLVAPFDTEAFF.

The sample holds many counts of this clonotype. This chain joins TRBV11-2 and TRBJ2-3; 10 nucleotides align to TRBD2. Germline-derived CDR1 and CDR2 are SGHAT and FQNNGV. V lost 2 bases, J lost 0 bases, and 8 bases stayed unmatched. This CDR3 has 18 amino acids. The CDR3 DNA reads TGTGCCAGCAGCTTACGGGCTAGCGGGGGCACTAGCACAGATACGCAGTATTTT. This encodes CASSLRASGGTSTDTQYF. Full variable domain (outside the CDR3, taken from reference TRBV11-2 and TRBJ2-3): EAGVAQSPRYKIIEKRQSVAFWCNPISGHATLYWYQQILGQGPKLLIQFQNNGVVDDSQLPKDRFSAERLKGVDSTLKIQPAKLEDSAVYLCASSLRASGGTSTDTQYFGPGTRLTVL.

This clonotype was detected ten times or more. The chain couples TRBV14 to TRBJ2-5; D not certain. V dropped 0 bases and J dropped 14 bases, with 10 bases sitting between them. The CDR3 runs 11 residues. Germline V CDR1 and CDR2: SGHDN, FVKESK. The CDR3 spells CASSQDGAVYF. The DNA of the CDR3 is TGTGCCAGCAGCCAAGACGGAGCAGTATACTTC.

This clonotype was found many times. The chain has TRBV24-1 and TRBJ2-7; no firm D call. The CDR3 runs to 10 residues. V was trimmed by 11 bases and J by 4 bases, leaving 8 bases between them. The germline V gene encodes CDR1 KGHDR and CDR2 SFDVKD. CDR3 DNA sequence: TGTGCCAGCCGGTGGTACGAGCAGTACTTC. It encodes CASRWYEQYF.

This clonotype was counted at least ten times. The rearrangement uses TRBV5-6 and TRBJ1-2; 9 nucleotides agree with TRBD1. The CDR3 runs 16 residues. The V gene's germline CDR1 is SGHDT and CDR2 YYEEEE. V shed 4 bases and J 4 bases; nucleotides not matched to a gene: 11. The DNA of the CDR3 is TGTGCCAGCAGCCCGGGGCGGGACAGGGTTGGCTATGGCTACACCTTC. Amino acids: CASSPGRDRVGYGYTF.

Ten or more counts support this clonotype. The chain recombines TRBV12-3 or TRBV12-4 with TRBJ1-1; D perhaps matches TRBD1 (5 bases). This CDR3 comprises 14 residues. Trimming shortened V by 1 base and J by 1 base, and 7 bases separated the two germline ends. As DNA, the CDR3 is TGTGCCAGCAGTTTAGGGACAAGGAACACTGAAGCTTTCTTT. Amino acids: CASSLGTRNTEAFF.

The table lists this clonotype with many counts. This chain joins TRBV7-9 and TRBJ1-1, with TRBD1 matching over 9 bases. This CDR3 comprises 17 residues. V trimming: 1 base; J trimming: 0 bases; junction bases outside the gene matches: 6. Germline CDR1 SEHNR, CDR2 FQNEAQ (reference sequence). CDR3 sequence: CASSLEGGTGLNTEAFF. CDR3 DNA sequence: TGTGCCAGCAGCTTAGAAGGCGGGACAGGGCTGAACACTGAAGCTTTCTTT.

This clonotype was counted ten times or more. The gene calls are TRBV4-2 and TRBJ2-3, with 8 nucleotides matching TRBD1. Trimming cost V 5 bases and J 6 bases; bases outside gene matches: 13. Germline V lookup: CDR1 LGHNA, CDR2 YNFKEQ. The CDR3 length is 16 residues. CDR3 in amino acids: CASSNRTGRYGDTQYF. As DNA, the CDR3 is TGTGCCAGCAGCAACAGGACAGGGAGGTATGGGGATACGCAGTATTTT.

This sequence joins TRBV7-3 and TRBJ2-1, with TRBD1 as a possible D gene (6 bases). The CDR3 runs 18 residues. Trimming cost V 0 bases and J 6 bases, with 21 bases left between them. Germline V gene lookup returns CDR1 SGHTA and CDR2 FQGTGA. CDR3 nucleotides: TGTGCCAGCAGCTTAACGGGTGGTGGGGGCGGGCAGCTCAATGAGCAGTTCTTC. The encoded protein is CASSLTGGGGGQLNEQFF.

This clonotype was detected ten times or more. CDR3 in amino acids: CASSGSGANVLTF. For the CDR3, the DNA is TGTGCCAGCAGTGGTTCCGGGGCCAACGTCCTGACTTTC. This chain uses TRBV25-1 with TRBJ2-6; D is unresolved. The CDR3 has 13 amino acids. Trimming removed 4 bases from V and 4 bases from J, with 5 bases in between. Germline CDR1 reads MGHDK; CDR2 reads SYGVNS.

In the case of this clonotype: A single base separates this from a much larger clone, so it may be a read error. The gene calls are TRBV12-3 or TRBV12-4 and TRBJ1-2; 8 nucleotides align to TRBD1. CDR3 size: 14 residues. V lost 10 bases and J lost 0; bases outside the gene matches: 7. CDR3 in amino acids: CANTLTGANYGYTF. The CDR3 DNA reads as TGTGCCAACACCCTGACAGGGGCTAACTATGGCTACACCTTC.

This clonotype was recorded at least ten times. The V gene is TRBV11-2, the J gene TRBJ1-2, with a tentative D call TRBD1 (5 bases). V lost 0 bases to trimming and J lost 5 bases, with 16 bases between them. The CDR3 spans 16 residues. Germline V gives CDR1 SGHAT, CDR2 FQNNGV. Written as DNA, the CDR3 is TGTGCCAGCAGCTTAGAATGGGGCAGGGTGGCTTATGGCTACACCTTC. Its translation: CASSLEWGRVAYGYTF. The full variable domain, in which reference TRBV11-2 and TRBJ1-2 provide the parts outside the CDR3, is EAGVAQSPRYKIIEKRQSVAFWCNPISGHATLYWYQQILGQGPKLLIQFQNNGVVDDSQLPKDRFSAERLKGVDSTLKIQPAKLEDSAVYLCASSLEWGRVAYGYTFGSGTRLTVV.

Remarks on this clonotype: With a much larger clone just one base away, this may be a read error. The chain combines TRBV9 with TRBJ2-1, with D hard to call. The V end was cut by 4 bases, the J end by 9 bases, with 14 bases between. From germline, CDR1 is SGDLS and CDR2 YYNGEE. This CDR3 region has 13 residues. The CDR3 nucleotides are TGTGCCAGCAGCCGTACGGTAGACACTGAGCAGTTCTTC. It yields the protein CASSRTVDTEQFF. The complete variable domain, with remaining parts taken from reference TRBV9 and TRBJ2-1, reads DSGVTQTPKHLITATGQRVTLRCSPRSGDLSVYWYQQSLDQGLQFLIQYYNGEERAKGNILERFSAQQFPDLHSELNLSSLELGDSALYFCASSRTVDTEQFFGPGTRLTVL.

In its sample, this clonotype was seen many times. This rearrangement joins TRBV20-1 to TRBJ1-6; the D gene is possibly TRBD1 (6 bases). V was pared by 6 bases and J by 5 bases, with 11 bases between. The germline gives CDR1 DFQATT, CDR2 SNEGSKA (reference sequence). The CDR3 sequence is 13 residues long. In DNA form, the CDR3 reads TGCAGTGCCCCCGGACAGAATAATTCACCCCTCCACTTT. It is translated as CSAPGQNNSPLHF.

This chain connects TRBV10-2 to TRBJ1-6, with a weak D call TRBD1 (6 bases). Trimming took off 8 bases at V and 4 bases at J, with 21 bases between the two ends. The germline V gene has CDR1 WSHSY and CDR2 SAAADI. The CDR3 loop spans 17 amino acids. CDR3 DNA sequence: TGCGCCAGCGAGAGGACCTGGGGGCTTGAATATAATTCACCCCTCCACTTT. Translation gives CASERTWGLEYNSPLHF.

This clonotype was picked up many times. The rearrangement links TRBV10-1 to TRBJ1-2, with 10 bases lining up with TRBD1. The germline V gene has CDR1 WNHNN and CDR2 SYGVQD (reference sequence). The CDR3 loop spans 14 amino acids. V shed 8 bases and J 7 bases; nucleotides not matched to a gene: 10. CDR3 in amino acids: CASYQDRGAGGYTF. CDR3 DNA sequence: TGCGCCAGCTATCAGGACAGGGGGGCCGGTGGCTACACCTTC.

This clonotype was counted ten times or more. The V and J genes are TRBV10-3 and TRBJ1-2; 7 bases line up with TRBD1. This CDR3 has 17 residues. V dropped 0 bases and J dropped 6; count of bases not matched to a gene: 13. CDR1 and CDR2 from the germline V gene are ENHRY and SYGVKD. The CDR3 region has the DNA TGTGCCATCAGTGAGTCTGGGTACAGGGGTAACGGGAATGGCTACACCTTC. The encoded protein is CAISESGYRGNGNGYTF.

The chain uses TRBV29-1 and TRBJ2-6, with no clear D. This CDR3 has 15 residues. The V gene lost 3 bases and the J gene lost 4 bases, with 13 bases spanning the gap. Per germline, CDR1 SQVTM and CDR2 ANQGSEA. The CDR3 is CSVEGRELGANVLTF. CDR3 DNA sequence: TGCAGCGTTGAGGGCCGTGAGTTAGGGGCCAACGTCCTGACTTTC.

V and J are TRBV29-1 and TRBJ1-1; D may be TRBD1 (5 bases). The CDR3 is 15 residues long. Germline values: CDR1 SQVTM, CDR2 ANQGSEA. Between the trimmed V and J ends, which lost 0 bases and 5 bases, there was a span of 16 bases. The CDR3 is CSVEEWGHRWTEAFF. In DNA, the CDR3 is TGCAGCGTTGAAGAATGGGGCCATCGGTGGACTGAAGCTTTCTTT.